This T cell receptor beta chain was documented in a study of cytotoxic CD8 clonotypes in ibrutinib-treated CLL. In the study overall: Some 10 relapsed/refractory, roughly 16 treatment-naive; some 18 IGHV unmutated. Recorded responses included 24 partial and 2 complete; following median 68 months, roughly 15 stayed remitted and roughly 12 progressed.

Note on this clone: The antigen remains undetermined.

Deletions cut 4 bases from V and 0 bases from J, with 8 bases between. The CDR3 runs to 14 residues. CDR1 SGHDT and CDR2 YYEEEE come from the germline V gene. TCRdb keeps only in-frame clones here, not all; method: immunoSEQ multiplex PCR. The repertoire has about 200,000 clones, roughly three quarters of them found once; the top ten carry 5.9%. Notes on the study in general: Public clonotypes showed up rarely, and on treatment they shrank or held steady.

The sample in question was PBMCs, obtained after 12 months of ibrutinib treatment. The TCR was taken from a human donor with chronic lymphocytic leukemia. The rearrangement joins TRBV5-6 to TRBJ2-1, with D perhaps matching TRBD2 (6 bases). The CDR3: CASSPTSSYNEQFF. DNA for the CDR3: TGTGCCAGCAGCCCGACTAGCTCCTACAATGAGCAGTTCTTC.